The source of this T cell receptor beta chain is a study of T cell repertoires in cytomegalovirus infection. Study summary: It was the public TCR beta signatures that indicated both CMV infection and matching HLA type. Overall study results and limits: HLA-C-restricted TCR beta clonotypes specific for CMV led the ex vivo response. There were carriers of CMV plus the relevant HLA, and cumulative public TCR beta family frequency identified them.

The sample holds a few counts of this clonotype. The target antigen is unknown. V gave up 3 bases and J gave up 0 bases, with 5 bases separating them. This CDR3 spans 13 amino acids. Per germline, CDR1 MDHEN and CDR2 SYDVKM. TCRdb called the reads again in MiXCR, with one record for every CDR3 protein. The sample lists fewer than 550,000 distinct CDR3 sequences; 26% were seen once. This chain uses TRBV28 with TRBJ2-5; D remains unclear. This receptor was taken from a human donor in good health (CMV status not recorded). Some clones in this sample may be carry-over from other donors' samples. The sequenced material came from PBMCs. The CDR3 DNA reads TGTGCCAGCAGTTTTTTCCACCAAGAGACCCAGTACTTC. This sequence encodes CASSFFHQETQYF.